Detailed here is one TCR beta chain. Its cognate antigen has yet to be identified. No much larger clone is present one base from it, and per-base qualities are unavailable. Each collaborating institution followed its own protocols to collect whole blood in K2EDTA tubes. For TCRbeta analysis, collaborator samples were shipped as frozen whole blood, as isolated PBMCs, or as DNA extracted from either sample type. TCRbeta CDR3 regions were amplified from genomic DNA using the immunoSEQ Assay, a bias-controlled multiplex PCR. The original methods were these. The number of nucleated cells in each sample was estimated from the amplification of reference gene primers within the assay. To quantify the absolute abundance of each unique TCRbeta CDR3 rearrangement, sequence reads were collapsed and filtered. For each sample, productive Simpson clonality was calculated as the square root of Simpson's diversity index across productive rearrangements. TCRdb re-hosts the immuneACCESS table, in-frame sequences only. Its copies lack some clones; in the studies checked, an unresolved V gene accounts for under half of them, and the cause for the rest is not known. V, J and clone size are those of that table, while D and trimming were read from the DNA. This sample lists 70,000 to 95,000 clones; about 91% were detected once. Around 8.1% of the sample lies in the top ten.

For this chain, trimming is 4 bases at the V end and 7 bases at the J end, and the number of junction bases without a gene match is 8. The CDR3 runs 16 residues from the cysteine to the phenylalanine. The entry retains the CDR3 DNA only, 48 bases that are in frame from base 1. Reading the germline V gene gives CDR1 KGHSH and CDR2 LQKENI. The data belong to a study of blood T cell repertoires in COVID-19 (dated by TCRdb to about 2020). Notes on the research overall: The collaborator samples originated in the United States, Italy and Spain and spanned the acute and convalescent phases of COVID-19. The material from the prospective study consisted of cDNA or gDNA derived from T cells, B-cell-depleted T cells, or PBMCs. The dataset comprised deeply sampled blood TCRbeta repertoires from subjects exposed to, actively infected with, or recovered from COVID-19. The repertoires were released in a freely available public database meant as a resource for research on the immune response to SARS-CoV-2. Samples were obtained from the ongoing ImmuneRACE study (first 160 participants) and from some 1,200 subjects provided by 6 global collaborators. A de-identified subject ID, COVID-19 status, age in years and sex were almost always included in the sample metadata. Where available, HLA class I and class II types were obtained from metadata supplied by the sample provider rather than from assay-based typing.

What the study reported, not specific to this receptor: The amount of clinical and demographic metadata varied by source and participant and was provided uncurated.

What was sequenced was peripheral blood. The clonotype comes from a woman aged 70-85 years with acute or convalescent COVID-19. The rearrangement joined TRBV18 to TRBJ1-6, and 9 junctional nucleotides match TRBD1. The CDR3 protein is CASSLTTGTGNSPLHF. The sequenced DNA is TGTGCCAGCTCACTCACAACCGGGACAGGGAATTCACCCCTCCACTTT.